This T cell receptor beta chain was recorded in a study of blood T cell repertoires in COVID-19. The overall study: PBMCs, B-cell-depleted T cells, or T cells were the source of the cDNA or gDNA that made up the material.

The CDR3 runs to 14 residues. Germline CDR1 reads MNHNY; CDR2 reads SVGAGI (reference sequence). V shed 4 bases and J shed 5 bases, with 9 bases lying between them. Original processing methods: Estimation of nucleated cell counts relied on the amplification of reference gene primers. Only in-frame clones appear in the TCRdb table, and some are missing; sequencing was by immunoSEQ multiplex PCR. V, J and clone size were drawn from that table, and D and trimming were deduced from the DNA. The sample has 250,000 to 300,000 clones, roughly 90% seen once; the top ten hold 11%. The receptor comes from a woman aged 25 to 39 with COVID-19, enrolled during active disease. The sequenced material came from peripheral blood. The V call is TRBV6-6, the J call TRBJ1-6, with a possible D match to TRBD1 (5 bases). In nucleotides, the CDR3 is TGTGCCAGCAGTTCGGGGGGGGATAATTCACCCCTCCACTTT. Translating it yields CASSSGGDNSPLHF.